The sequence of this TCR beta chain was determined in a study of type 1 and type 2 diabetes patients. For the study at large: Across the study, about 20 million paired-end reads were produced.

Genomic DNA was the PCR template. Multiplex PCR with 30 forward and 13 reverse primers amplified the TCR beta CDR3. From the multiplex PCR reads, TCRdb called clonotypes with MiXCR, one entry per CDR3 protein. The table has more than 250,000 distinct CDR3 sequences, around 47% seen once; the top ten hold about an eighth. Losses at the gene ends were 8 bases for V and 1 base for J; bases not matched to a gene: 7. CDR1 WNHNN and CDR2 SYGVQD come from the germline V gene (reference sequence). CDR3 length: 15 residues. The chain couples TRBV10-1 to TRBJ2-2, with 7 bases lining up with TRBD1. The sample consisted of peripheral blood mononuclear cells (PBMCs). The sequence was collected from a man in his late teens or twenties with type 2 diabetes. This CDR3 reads CASGERQGNTGELFF. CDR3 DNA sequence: TGCGCCAGCGGGGAGAGACAGGGGAACACCGGGGAGCTGTTTTTT.